These 29 T cell receptor beta chains originate from one sample sequenced in a study of PD-1 blockade in classical Hodgkin lymphoma. This table comes from immunoSEQ multiplex PCR, and its TCRdb copy is limited to in-frame clones, with some not included. Of some 24,000 clones in the sample, nearly 80% were seen once. All patients relapsed after autologous stem cell transplantation, and brentuximab vedotin exposure varied. Sequencing used peripheral blood mononuclear cells (PBMCs), obtained at baseline. The receptors originated from a human donor with classical Hodgkin lymphoma.

The genes are TRBV5-1 and TRBJ2-1; 13 bases fit TRBD2. Germline V CDR1 and CDR2: SGHRS, YFSETQ. V gave up 0 bases and J gave up 6 bases; unmatched junction bases: 9. The CDR3 has 18 amino acids. The CDR3 sequence: CASSLVLRLAGGFNEQFF. CDR3 nucleotide sequence: TGCGCCAGCAGCTTGGTACTCAGACTAGCGGGGGGATTCAATGAGCAGTTCTTC. Full variable domain (missing parts from reference TRBV5-1 and TRBJ2-1): KAGVTQTPRYLIKTRGQQVTLSCSPISGHRSVSWYQQTPGQGLQFLFEYFSETQRNKGNFPGRFSGRQFSNSRSEMNVSTLELGDSALYLCASSLVLRLAGGFNEQFFGPGTRLTVL.

The chain carries TRBV9 and TRBJ2-1, with TRBD1 as a possible D gene (6 bases). V dropped 3 bases and J dropped 10 bases, with 26 bases sitting between them. This CDR3 is 17 amino acids long. Germline V CDR1 and CDR2: SGDLS, YYNGEE. CDR3 sequence: CASSASPRDNTILEQFF. CDR3 DNA sequence: TGTGCCAGCAGCGCCTCGCCCCGGGACAATACAATTCTAGAGCAGTTCTTC. The full variable domain, with the rest looked up from reference TRBV9 and TRBJ2-1, is DSGVTQTPKHLITATGQRVTLRCSPRSGDLSVYWYQQSLDQGLQFLIQYYNGEERAKGNILERFSAQQFPDLHSELNLSSLELGDSALYFCASSASPRDNTILEQFFGPGTRLTVL.

The chain links TRBV7-2 to TRBJ2-7; D is unclear. CDR1 is SGHTA, CDR2 FQGNSA, per germline. The length of the CDR3 is 15 residues. The V end was cut by 0 bases, the J end by 8 bases, with 17 bases between. CDR3 bases: TGTGCCAGCAGCTTAGCGCTGGGTACAGAAAATCAGCAGTACTTC. It translates to CASSLALGTENQQYF.

V is TRBV29-1 and J is TRBJ1-2; the D gene is possibly TRBD1 (5 bases). CDR3 size: 14 residues. CDR1 and CDR2 (germline): SQVTM, ANQGSEA. V was cut by 0 bases and J by 4 bases, with 12 bases left in between. The CDR3 region is CSVEDWEGSYGYTF. CDR3 DNA: TGCAGCGTTGAAGATTGGGAGGGGAGCTATGGCTACACCTTC. Full variable domain (outside the CDR3, taken from reference TRBV29-1 and TRBJ1-2): SAVISQKPSRDICQRGTSLTIQCQVDSQVTMMFWYRQQPGQSLTLIATANQGSEATYESGFVIDKFPISRPNLTFSTLTVSNMSPEDSSIYLCSVEDWEGSYGYTFGSGTRLTVV.

This chain uses TRBV27 with TRBJ1-6; unclear D gene. From germline, CDR1 is MNHEY and CDR2 SMNVEV (reference sequence). The CDR3 runs 17 residues. The V end lost 5 bases, the J end lost 0 bases, and 14 bases lay between the germline ends. The CDR3 here is CASSKPPRGSYNSPLHF. CDR3 coding DNA: TGTGCCAGCAGTAAACCACCCCGGGGCTCCTATAATTCACCCCTCCACTTT.

The chain recombines TRBV9 with TRBJ1-1; D gene unclear. V was trimmed by 0 bases and J by 4 bases, leaving 13 bases between them. Germline V gene data show CDR1 as SGDLS and CDR2 as YYNGEE. The CDR3 has 15 amino acids. The CDR3 coding sequence is TGTGCCAGCAGCGTAGCTGGCGTGGCATCCACTGAAGCTTTCTTT. It specifies CASSVAGVASTEAFF. Supplemented by reference TRBV9 and TRBJ1-1, the full variable domain reads DSGVTQTPKHLITATGQRVTLRCSPRSGDLSVYWYQQSLDQGLQFLIQYYNGEERAKGNILERFSAQQFPDLHSELNLSSLELGDSALYFCASSVAGVASTEAFFGQGTRLTVV.

The chain joins TRBV30 to TRBJ2-7, with TRBD1 matching over 7 bases. The germline CDR1 and CDR2 sequences are GTSNPN and SVGIG (reference sequence). The CDR3 covers 11 residues. Unmatched junction bases numbered 5, after V lost 5 bases and J lost 7 bases. The CDR3 coding sequence is TGTGCCTGGGAGGGGGCCCGGGAGCAGTACTTC. This sequence encodes CAWEGAREQYF.

The sample holds a few counts of this clone. This chain uses TRBV19 with TRBJ2-3; 8 bases match TRBD1. Germline V gene sequence: CDR1 LNHDA, CDR2 SQIVND (reference sequence). Trimming cost V 7 bases and J 6 bases; bases outside gene matches: 9. This CDR3 region has 14 residues. The CDR3: CASTKTGATDTQYF. CDR3 nucleotides: TGTGCCAGTACTAAGACAGGGGCGACGGATACGCAGTATTTT.

This chain joins TRBV6-5 and TRBJ1-2; no clear D gene. This CDR3 comprises 14 residues. The V gene lost 5 bases and the J gene lost 2 bases, with 12 bases spanning the gap. The germline V gene encodes CDR1 MNHEY and CDR2 SVGAGI. The CDR3 region is CASSPMEWNYGYTF. The CDR3 DNA sequence: TGTGCCAGCAGTCCGATGGAATGGAACTATGGCTACACCTTC.

The chain has TRBV15 and TRBJ2-5; D is ambiguous. Trimming pared 5 bases from V and 1 base from J, leaving 11 bases between. CDR1 is LNHNV and CDR2 is YYDKDF in the germline V gene (reference sequence). The CDR3 spans 14 residues. CDR3 nucleotides: TGTGCCACCAGCTCCCGCCAGATCCAAGAGACCCAGTACTTC. Its protein product is CATSSRQIQETQYF.

The V and J genes are TRBV9 and TRBJ1-6; 8 nucleotides align to TRBD1. The CDR3 covers 15 residues. V was clipped by 0 bases and J by 7 bases; unmatched bases: 3. Per germline, CDR1 SGDLS and CDR2 YYNGEE. As DNA, the CDR3 is TGTGCCAGCAGCGTAGCAGGGGGCCTGAATTCACCCCTCCACTTT. Residues: CASSVAGGLNSPLHF. The entire variable domain, with the rest obtained from reference TRBV9 and TRBJ1-6, is as follows: DSGVTQTPKHLITATGQRVTLRCSPRSGDLSVYWYQQSLDQGLQFLIQYYNGEERAKGNILERFSAQQFPDLHSELNLSSLELGDSALYFCASSVAGGLNSPLHFGNGTRLTVT.

This clone has just a few counts. The chain is built from TRBV2 and TRBJ2-2; D ambiguous. CDR3 size: 12 residues. V was cut by 10 bases and J by 3 bases, with 9 bases left in between. Germline V gene lookup returns CDR1 SNHLY and CDR2 FYNNEI. This CDR3 reads CAISEDTGELFF. Written as DNA, the CDR3 is TGTGCCATATCAGAGGACACCGGGGAGCTGTTTTTT.

The chain carries TRBV10-2 and TRBJ2-7; the D gene is possibly TRBD2 (5 bases). The CDR3 spans 18 residues. Germline CDR1 reads WSHSY; CDR2 reads SAAADI. Deletions cut 0 bases from V and 4 bases from J, with 22 bases between. The CDR3 sequence is CASSESRTGINLAYEQYF. CDR3 sequence (DNA): TGCGCCAGCAGTGAGTCGCGGACGGGAATAAATTTGGCGTACGAGCAGTACTTC.

The gene calls are TRBV6-5 and TRBJ1-2; weak D call: TRBD1 (6 bases). V gave up 1 base and J gave up 4 bases, with 16 bases separating them. The CDR3 consists of 16 residues. CDR1 and CDR2 from the germline V gene are MNHEY and SVGAGI. DNA of the CDR3: TGTGCCAGCAGTTACTATCCGTCGGGGGGCTCCTATGGCTACACCTTC. Amino acid sequence: CASSYYPSGGSYGYTF.

The rearrangement uses TRBV4-3 and TRBJ1-6; no firm D call. This CDR3 spans 16 amino acids. Trimming stripped 0 bases from V and 0 bases from J, with 6 bases between. Per the germline V gene, CDR1 is LGHNA and CDR2 is YSLEER. DNA of the CDR3: TGCGCCAGCAGCCAAGATCACACCTCCTATAATTCACCCCTCCACTTT. This sequence encodes CASSQDHTSYNSPLHF.

The V and J genes are TRBV29-1 and TRBJ2-6; D remains ambiguous. Trimming shortened V by 4 bases and J by 0 bases, and 4 bases separated the two germline ends. This CDR3 has 13 amino acids. Germline V lookup: CDR1 SQVTM, CDR2 ANQGSEA. The CDR3 region has the DNA TGCAGCGTTGGCGTCTCTGGGGCCAACGTCCTGACTTTC. Translation gives CSVGVSGANVLTF.

The J gene is TRBJ1-2, the V gene TRBV7-8; D is possibly TRBD1 (6 bases). Trimming stripped 3 bases from V and 8 bases from J, with 19 bases between. This CDR3 is built from 15 residues. CDR1 and CDR2 from the germline V gene are SGHVS and FQNEAQ. In DNA, the CDR3 is TGTGCCAGCAGCTTTCACAACGGCAAACAGGGAGGCTACACCTTC. This translates into CASSFHNGKQGGYTF.

This chain uses TRBV5-8 with TRBJ2-7; D gene uncertain. The CDR3 runs to 15 residues. Germline CDR1 reads SGHTS; CDR2 reads YDEGEE. V lost 0 bases and J 0 bases, leaving 10 bases between the germline ends. The CDR3: CASSLARIRSYEQYF. In DNA form, the CDR3 reads TGTGCCAGCAGCTTGGCCAGGATTCGCTCCTACGAGCAGTACTTC.

The genes are TRBV5-4 and TRBJ2-1, with D possibly called TRBD1 or TRBD2 (5 bases each). This CDR3 region has 14 residues. Germline loops: CDR1 SGHNT, CDR2 YYREEE (reference sequence). With 4 bases removed from V and 7 bases from J, the gap between germline ends came to 15 bases. The CDR3 sequence: CASSTGPFLNEQFF. CDR3 DNA: TGTGCCAGCAGCACGGGACCGTTTCTAAATGAGCAGTTCTTC.

This clone was found a few times. The V gene is TRBV5-4, the J gene TRBJ2-7; TRBD2 aligns across 9 bases. The trim removed 1 base at V and 0 bases at J, leaving 2 bases unmatched. CDR1 is SGHNT and CDR2 is YYREEE in the germline V gene (reference sequence). This CDR3 is 15 amino acids long. In DNA form, the CDR3 reads TGTGCCAGCAGCTTGCAGCGGGGGGACTCCTACGAGCAGTACTTC. This translates into CASSLQRGDSYEQYF.

The V gene is TRBV10-3, the J gene TRBJ2-7, with D perhaps TRBD1 (6 bases). Trimming pared 0 bases from V and 2 bases from J, leaving 11 bases between. This CDR3 comprises 15 residues. Germline CDR1 is ENHRY and CDR2 is SYGVKD. The CDR3 is CAISESGTPTYEQYF. DNA for the CDR3: TGTGCCATCAGTGAGTCCGGGACACCAACCTACGAGCAGTACTTC.

This chain uses TRBV11-2 with TRBJ2-7, with a tentative D call TRBD2 (6 bases). Per germline, CDR1 SGHAT and CDR2 FQNNGV. This CDR3 has 13 residues. Trimming cost V 5 bases and J 6 bases, with 14 bases left between them. CDR3 nucleotide sequence: TGTGCCAGCAGCGAGGGACTTACGGGCGAGCAGTACTTC. It is translated as CASSEGLTGEQYF.

This clone was detected only once. The chain couples TRBV7-9 to TRBJ2-3; 8 nucleotides line up with TRBD2. J gave up 1 base and V 2 bases, and 2 bases lay outside the gene matches. Germline assignment: CDR1 SEHNR and CDR2 FQNEAQ (reference sequence). The CDR3 extends over 15 amino acids. The CDR3 region has the DNA TGTGCCAGCAGCTTACTAGCGGGCGGCACAGATACGCAGTATTTT. This sequence encodes CASSLLAGGTDTQYF.

The chain recombines TRBV5-5 with TRBJ2-1; no clear D. V dropped 0 bases and J dropped 4 bases, with 11 bases sitting between them. CDR3 length: 15 amino acids. Germline V gene sequence: CDR1 SGHKS, CDR2 YYEKEE (reference sequence). The CDR3 bases are TGTGCCAGCAGCTTGGTGAGGAACAGTTACAATGAGCAGTTCTTC. Encoded protein: CASSLVRNSYNEQFF.

V usage is TRBV2 and J usage is TRBJ2-5, with 9 bases that match TRBD1. V trimming: 4 bases; J trimming: 4 bases; junction bases outside the gene matches: 4. The CDR3 extends over 14 amino acids. Germline CDR1 and CDR2: SNHLY and FYNNEI. In DNA form, the CDR3 reads TGTGCCAGCAGTGGGGGACAGGGACTAGAGACCCAGTACTTC. Protein product: CASSGGQGLETQYF.

The chain couples TRBV19 to TRBJ2-3, with 9 nucleotides matching TRBD2. V was pared by 5 bases and J by 1 base, with 4 bases of the junction left unmatched. CDR3 length: 15 residues. Germline lookup yields CDR1 LNHDA and CDR2 SQIVND (reference sequence). This chain's CDR3 is CASSLRLAGTDTQYF. For the CDR3, the DNA is TGTGCCAGTAGTTTAAGACTAGCGGGCACAGATACGCAGTATTTT.

The chain carries TRBV11-2 and TRBJ2-4; D uncertain. Germline CDR1 SGHAT, CDR2 FQNNGV. V lost 2 bases to trimming and J lost 1 base, with 15 bases between them. The CDR3 is 17 residues long. CDR3 in DNA: TGTGCCAGCAGCTTATCTAGGCAGGAACGGGCCAAAAACATTCAGTACTTC. Translation: CASSLSRQERAKNIQYF.

This clone was counted a few times. The V gene is TRBV21-1, the J gene TRBJ1-6. TRBV21-1 is labeled a pseudogene. CDR3 size: 17 residues. The CDR3 protein is CASSVRTTQILDSPLHF. The CDR3 DNA is TGTGCCAGCAGCGTGCGGACGACTCAGATTTTGGATTCACCCCTCCACTTT.

This chain links TRBV6-5 with TRBJ2-7, with D unclear. The germline CDR1 and CDR2 sequences are MNHEY and SVGAGI. With 4 bases removed from V and 3 bases from J, the gap between germline ends came to 16 bases. The CDR3 totals 15 residues. The CDR3 sequence: CASSSPGPGLYEQYF. CDR3 bases: TGTGCCAGCAGTTCACCCGGTCCTGGGCTCTACGAGCAGTACTTC.